This entry lists 10 T cell receptor beta chains sequenced from one sample in a study of cytomegalovirus exposure and HLA in healthy donors. PCR amplification relied on 60 Vbeta primers (plus 13 Jbeta primers). Produced via immunoSEQ multiplex PCR; TCRdb's table is partial and in-frame only. Here the sample spans about 98,000 clones, about 81% being singletons. Sequenced material: PBMCs. Receptor source: a man aged 40-55 years in good health and CMV-seronegative.

The CDR3 region is CASSLSRGYGYTF. The CDR3 bases are TGTGCCAGCAGTTTATCCAGAGGCTATGGCTACACCTTC. The chain uses TRBV28 and TRBJ1-2; D is unclear. The CDR3 has 13 residues. Germline V gene lookup returns CDR1 MDHEN and CDR2 SYDVKM. V lost 1 base to trimming and J lost 4 bases, with 7 bases between them.

Turning to this clone: Germline is not matched at one junction end, which may reflect a read error. This chain joins TRBV7-9 and TRBJ2-7, with TRBD2 matching over 8 bases. CDR3 length equals 14 residues. CDR1 and CDR2 (germline): SEHNR, FQNEAQ (reference sequence). CDR3 DNA sequence: TGTTCCAGCAGCCCCATCGGGGGGGGCTACGAGCAGTACTTC. This translates into CSSSPIGGGYEQYF. The variable domain in full, with the rest retrieved from reference TRBV7-9 and TRBJ2-7, is DTGVSQNPRHKITKRGQNVTFRCDPISEHNRLYWYRQTLGQGPEFLTYFQNEAQLEKSRLLSDRFSAERPKGSFSTLEIQRTEQGDSAMYLCSSSPIGGGYEQYFGPGTRLTVT.

This chain joins TRBV4-1 and TRBJ2-5; 10 nucleotides match TRBD2. The germline gives CDR1 MGHRA, CDR2 YSYEKL. CDR3 length: 16 residues. After removal of 4 bases from V and 1 base from J, the junction contained 6 bases not matched to a gene. The CDR3 region is CASSRLAGEIQETQYF. The CDR3 DNA is TGCGCCAGCAGCCGCCTAGCGGGGGAAATCCAAGAGACCCAGTACTTC.

The chain couples TRBV29-1 to TRBJ2-7; maybe TRBD2 (6 bases). Trimming left V 4 bases short and J 0 bases short, with 13 bases between. CDR3 length: 14 amino acids. CDR1 and CDR2 from the germline V gene are SQVTM and ANQGSEA. The CDR3 sequence: CSVARSGFSYEQYF. Here the CDR3 DNA reads TGCAGCGTTGCTCGTAGCGGATTCTCCTACGAGCAGTACTTC.

A few counts support this clone. The chain has TRBV19 and TRBJ1-1, with 7 positions matching TRBD1. The CDR3 loop spans 15 amino acids. Germline V gene sequence: CDR1 LNHDA, CDR2 SQIVND (reference sequence). V lost 5 bases, J lost 1 base, and 7 bases stayed unmatched. CDR3 sequence: CASSPHRGRNTEAFF. Written as DNA, the CDR3 is TGTGCCAGTAGTCCCCACAGGGGCCGGAACACTGAAGCTTTCTTT.

The CDR3: CASSDDRVTEAFF. CDR3 in DNA: TGCGCCAGCAGTGACGACAGGGTTACTGAAGCTTTCTTT. The chain has TRBV10-2 and TRBJ1-1; the match to TRBD1 covers 7 bases. V shed 3 bases and J 5 bases; nucleotides not matched to a gene: 3. The V gene's germline CDR1 is WSHSY and CDR2 SAAADI. This CDR3 has 13 residues.

The rearrangement uses TRBV27 and TRBJ1-4; D is ambiguous. The CDR3 has 13 amino acids. The V and J ends lost 0 bases and 11 bases respectively, with 10 bases between them. Germline V lookup: CDR1 MNHEY, CDR2 SMNVEV (reference sequence). The CDR3 DNA sequence: TGTGCCAGCAGTTTATCGAGAGGGTTGAAACTGTTTTTT. Protein product: CASSLSRGLKLFF.

The chain has TRBV19 and TRBJ2-1; possible D gene TRBD2, 6 bases. The CDR3 covers 16 residues. The germline V gene has CDR1 LNHDA and CDR2 SQIVND (reference sequence). Trimming stripped 2 bases from V and 6 bases from J, with 17 bases between. As DNA, the CDR3 is TGTGCCAGTAGTATAAGGACCGGGACCGGGGGCAATGAGCAGTTCTTC. It translates to CASSIRTGTGGNEQFF.

J is TRBJ2-1 and V is TRBV18; 8 nucleotides align to TRBD2. The germline V gene has CDR1 KGHSH and CDR2 LQKENI. The CDR3 is made up of 17 amino acids. V dropped 0 bases and J dropped 1; count of bases not matched to a gene: 5. DNA for the CDR3: TGTGCCAGCTCACCACCGACGGGGGGGCCTTCCTACAATGAGCAGTTCTTC. It codes for CASSPPTGGPSYNEQFF.

This clone was seen just once. V and J are TRBV19 and TRBJ2-2; D gene uncertain. Germline V gene data show CDR1 as LNHDA and CDR2 as SQIVND (reference sequence). The CDR3 is 16 amino acids. Trimming stripped 9 bases from V and 1 base from J, with 18 bases between. The CDR3 protein is CASRFAGSENTGELFF. CDR3 nucleotide sequence: TGTGCCAGCAGATTCGCCGGCAGCGAGAACACCGGGGAGCTGTTTTTT.